These 20 T cell receptor beta chains came from one sample sequenced in a study of cytomegalovirus exposure and HLA in healthy donors. Vbeta (60) and Jbeta (13) primers were used in the PCR. Produced via immunoSEQ multiplex PCR; TCRdb's table is partial and in-frame only. The profile shows roughly 120,000 clones, 78% of them singletons. Material for sequencing was PBMCs. These receptor sequences come from a woman aged 25 to 39 in good health and CMV-seronegative.

This clone appeared once. The chain couples TRBV4-1 to TRBJ2-7, with 7 positions matching TRBD1. In germline, CDR1 is MGHRA, CDR2 YSYEKL. The CDR3 covers 15 residues. J gave up 4 bases and V 1 base, and 7 bases lay outside the gene matches. The CDR3: CASSQVTGANYEQYF. The CDR3 DNA reads as TGCGCCAGCAGCCAAGTTACAGGGGCGAATTACGAGCAGTACTTC.

The V and J genes are TRBV30 and TRBJ2-3, with TRBD2 identical over 14 bases. Trimming took 3 bases from V and 4 from J; bases not matched to a gene: 3. Germline lookup yields CDR1 GTSNPN and CDR2 SVGIG (reference sequence). The CDR3 is 15 residues long. This CDR3 reads CAWRGLAGAADTQYF. The CDR3 bases are TGTGCCTGGAGGGGACTAGCGGGAGCGGCAGATACGCAGTATTTT. Filled out from reference TRBV30 and TRBJ2-3, the complete variable domain reads SQTIHQWPATLVQPVGSPLSLECTVEGTSNPNLYWYRQAAGRGLQLLFYSVGIGQISSEVPQNLSASRPQDRQFILSSKKLLLSDSGFYLCAWRGLAGAADTQYFGPGTRLTVL.

The genes are TRBV27 and TRBJ2-7; 7 bases align to TRBD1. CDR3 size: 13 residues. Looked up from germline, CDR1 is MNHEY and CDR2 is SMNVEV (reference sequence). The trim removed 2 bases at V and 4 bases at J, leaving 2 bases unmatched. CDR3 in amino acids: CASSLETGYEQYF. CDR3 DNA: TGTGCCAGCAGTTTAGAGACAGGGTACGAGCAGTACTTC.

This clone turned up a few times. The chain combines TRBV9 with TRBJ2-1; 10 bases match TRBD2. V was pared by 1 base and J by 7 bases, with 5 bases of the junction left unmatched. The germline V gene has CDR1 SGDLS and CDR2 YYNGEE. The CDR3 consists of 15 residues. This chain's CDR3 is CASSVPAGGPNEQFF. CDR3 bases: TGTGCCAGCAGCGTACCAGCGGGAGGGCCGAATGAGCAGTTCTTC.

The CDR3 spells CASRERGGNGYTF. The CDR3 DNA follows: TGTGCCAGCAGAGAGAGGGGGGGAAATGGCTACACCTTC. The chain couples TRBV11-2 to TRBJ1-2; D may be TRBD1 (6 bases). CDR1 SGHAT and CDR2 FQNNGV come from the germline V gene. Trimming shortened V by 6 bases and J by 6 bases, and 14 bases separated the two germline ends. The CDR3 runs 13 residues.

V usage is TRBV6-1 and J usage is TRBJ2-7, with D perhaps TRBD2 (7 bases). Trimming pared 2 bases from V and 6 bases from J, leaving 20 bases between. This CDR3 is built from 16 residues. Germline V gene sequence: CDR1 MNHNS, CDR2 SASEGT. The chain's CDR3 is CASSERGASLPGEQYF. Written as DNA, the CDR3 is TGTGCCAGCAGTGAACGGGGGGCCTCTCTTCCGGGCGAGCAGTACTTC.

V gene TRBV14 combines with J gene TRBJ2-7, with D possibly TRBD1 on 6 matching bases. The CDR3 sequence is 13 residues long. Per germline, CDR1 SGHDN and CDR2 FVKESK. Trimming stripped 5 bases from V and 2 bases from J, with 10 bases between. DNA of the CDR3: TGTGCCAGCAGCAGCGGACAGACCTACGAGCAGTACTTC. This gives the protein CASSSGQTYEQYF.

The chain carries TRBV2 and TRBJ1-5; possibly TRBD1 for D (5 bases). The CDR3 is 17 amino acids. Germline CDR1 reads SNHLY; CDR2 reads FYNNEI. V lost 4 bases and J 3 bases, leaving 19 bases between the germline ends. This chain's CDR3 is CASSVFWGVNDNQPQHF. The CDR3 coding sequence is TGTGCCAGCAGTGTTTTTTGGGGGGTAAATGACAATCAGCCCCAGCATTTT.

The rearrangement uses TRBV4-3 and TRBJ1-5; 7 bases agree with TRBD1. The trim removed 0 bases at V and 2 bases at J, leaving 4 bases unmatched. Germline V gene data show CDR1 as LGHNA and CDR2 as YSLEER. The CDR3 covers 16 residues. CDR3 in amino acids: CASSQDRGQGNQPQHF. CDR3 DNA: TGCGCCAGCAGCCAAGATCGCGGACAGGGCAATCAGCCCCAGCATTTT.

This clone turned up a few times. The V gene is TRBV7-9, the J gene TRBJ1-2; 7 bases are a match to TRBD1. V trimming: 5 bases; J trimming: 6 bases; junction bases outside the gene matches: 6. This CDR3 comprises 13 residues. Germline V gene lookup returns CDR1 SEHNR and CDR2 FQNEAQ (reference sequence). The CDR3 DNA reads as TGTGCCAGCAGCGAGATACAGGGGAATGGCTACACCTTC. Its protein is CASSEIQGNGYTF.

The CDR3 bases are TGTGCCAGCAGCTTAGCGGGAGGGGACTACGAGCAGTACTTC. Translation: CASSLAGGDYEQYF. The rearrangement uses TRBV11-2 and TRBJ2-7, with 8 positions matching TRBD2. V shed 1 base, J shed 3 bases, and the junction held 2 bases outside the gene matches. CDR1 and CDR2 (germline): SGHAT, FQNNGV. CDR3 length: 14 residues.

This rearrangement joins TRBV4-1 to TRBJ1-4; D may be TRBD1 (6 bases). CDR1 and CDR2 from the germline V gene are MGHRA and YSYEKL. The CDR3 runs to 16 residues. V was clipped by 2 bases and J by 3 bases, with 13 bases between them. The CDR3 spells CASSQTQGGSNEKLFF. CDR3 coding DNA: TGCGCCAGCAGCCAAACACAGGGAGGGTCTAATGAAAAACTGTTTTTT.

The chain couples TRBV7-2 to TRBJ2-3, with a tentative D call TRBD2 (5 bases). Germline-derived CDR1 and CDR2 are SGHTA and FQGNSA. V was pared by 1 base and J by 7 bases, with 6 bases between. This CDR3 is 12 amino acids long. CDR3 residues: CASSLGLNTQYF. CDR3 DNA: TGTGCCAGCAGCTTAGGACTAAATACGCAGTATTTT.

This chain links TRBV4-1 with TRBJ1-2; no clear D. Between the trimmed V and J ends, which lost 10 bases and 0 bases, there was a span of 18 bases. Germline CDR1 and CDR2: MGHRA and YSYEKL. CDR3 length: 15 amino acids. The CDR3 region has the DNA TGCGCCACCGCCCCCATGGGGAGACCTAACTATGGCTACACCTTC. Encoded protein: CATAPMGRPNYGYTF.

This clone was detected a few times. The chain has TRBV5-4 and TRBJ1-1; 7 bases map to TRBD1. V lost 4 bases to trimming and J lost 2 bases; unmatched junction nucleotides: 5. The V gene's germline CDR1 is SGHNT and CDR2 YYREEE (reference sequence). The CDR3 spans 14 residues. As DNA, the CDR3 is TGTGCCAGCAGCCCACGGACAGGTAACACTGAAGCTTTCTTT. It translates to CASSPRTGNTEAFF.

J is TRBJ1-1 and V is TRBV7-6; weak D call: TRBD1 (5 bases). The V end lost 5 bases, the J end lost 4 bases, and 17 bases lay between the germline ends. The germline V gene has CDR1 SGHVS and CDR2 FNYEAQ. The CDR3 is 15 residues long. The CDR3 protein is CASSPEAGLATEAFF. DNA for the CDR3: TGTGCCAGCAGCCCCGAGGCAGGGCTGGCCACTGAAGCTTTCTTT.

The chain links TRBV28 to TRBJ2-5; 11 bases align to TRBD2. Germline values: CDR1 MDHEN, CDR2 SYDVKM. V shed 3 bases, J shed 5 bases, and the junction held 8 bases outside the gene matches. The CDR3 loop spans 16 amino acids. The CDR3 DNA sequence: TGTGCCAGCAGTTTCTTCGCTAGCGGGAGGCTTGAGACCCAGTACTTC. Its protein product is CASSFFASGRLETQYF. The full variable domain, in which reference TRBV28 and TRBJ2-5 provide the parts outside the CDR3, is DVKVTQSSRYLVKRTGEKVFLECVQDMDHENMFWYRQDPGLGLRLIYFSYDVKMKEKGDIPEGYSVSREKKERFSLILESASTNQTSMYLCASSFFASGRLETQYFGPGTRLLVL.

The gene calls are TRBV5-1 and TRBJ2-5; D unresolved. Trimming shortened V by 3 bases and J by 5 bases, and 14 bases separated the two germline ends. CDR3 length equals 14 residues. CDR1 and CDR2 from the germline V gene are SGHRS and YFSETQ. Here the CDR3 DNA reads TGCGCCAGCAGCTCCCGAGACACGGCGGAGACCCAGTACTTC. Translated, it gives CASSSRDTAETQYF.

V and J are TRBV28 and TRBJ1-5; 11 positions agree with TRBD1. The CDR3 spans 17 residues. V lost 6 bases, J lost 6 bases, and 13 bases stayed unmatched. Germline V gene sequence: CDR1 MDHEN, CDR2 SYDVKM. CDR3 nucleotides: TGTGCCAGCAGAATGGACAGGGGGCAGTCGAAGGCTCAGCCCCAGCATTTT. Translated, it gives CASRMDRGQSKAQPQHF.

This clone was recorded once. The chain uses TRBV30 and TRBJ2-1, with 7 bases matching TRBD2. CDR3 length: 16 residues. Per the germline V gene, CDR1 is GTSNPN and CDR2 is SVGIG (reference sequence). Trimming at V came to 4 bases and at J to 7 bases, leaving 16 bases not matched to a gene. The DNA for the CDR3 is TGTGCCTGGAATTTGGGAGGGCCCTTTGTTGGGAATGAGCAGTTCTTC. Residues: CAWNLGGPFVGNEQFF.